A single TCR beta chain is shown here with its context. Authors' analysis steps: Amplification from reference gene primers served as the basis for estimated nucleated cell counts. TCRdb's copy holds only in-frame clones and misses some; the assay was immunoSEQ multiplex PCR. The D gene and trimming were derived from the DNA, and the V and J assignments and clone size from that table. Altogether 150,000 to 200,000 clones are present, over 75% being singletons, with the ten largest covering more than 9.5%. The data stem from a study of blood T cell repertoires in COVID-19. At the level of the study: The samples span acute and convalescent COVID-19 from the United States, Italy and Spain. Sample material is recorded as cDNA or gDNA derived from T cells, B-cell-depleted T cells, or PBMCs.

From germline, CDR1 is LGHDT and CDR2 YNNKEL (reference sequence). V lost 0 bases and J 11 bases, leaving 10 bases between the germline ends. The CDR3 contains 12 residues. The receptor comes from a man aged 55-75 years with active or convalescent COVID-19. The V and J genes are TRBV3-1 (or the pseudogene TRBV3-2) and TRBJ1-1; D is unclear. Sequences were obtained from peripheral blood. The CDR3 is CASSQDPGGAFF. Written as DNA, the CDR3 is TGTGCCAGCAGCCAAGATCCAGGCGGGGCTTTCTTT.